This T cell receptor (beta chain) was documented in a study of CD8+ T cells in alopecia areata (dated by TCRdb to between 2017 and 2018). Regarding the complete study: The study used high-throughput TCRbeta sequencing to examine T cell clonal expansion in alopecia areata, in both the C3H/HeJ mouse model and human patients. Scalp clonality was compared across normal scalp (n=4), patchy alopecia areata scalp (n=8), and alopecia totalis/universalis scalp (n=8). Amplification of TCRbeta CDR3 regions was done by immunoSEQ multiplex PCR using 35 Vbeta forward primers and 13 Jbeta reverse primers. The RNA source kit depended on sample type: the PAXgene miRNA kit for fixed scalp, the miRNeasy kit for PBMCs, and the RNeasy kit for mouse skin. Human TCRbeta sequencing covered scalp tissue and sorted CD4+ and CD8+ peripheral blood T cells from patchy and totalis/universalis alopecia areata patients and healthy controls. What the research found in general, with its limitations: Shared TCR sequences between patients were less evident than in mice, which may be partly attributable to HLA diversity in the patient population. Unlike mouse skin, where gammadelta T cells dominate, normal human skin contains resident alphabeta T cells that get sequenced too, which complicates analysis of the scalp TCR repertoire. Compared with normal scalp, lesional scalp had higher clonality and more expanded CD8+ clones, particularly in alopecia totalis/universalis, a pattern that suggests antigenic drive.

Of note for this clone: No antigen is known for it. Base quality data are lacking; no much larger clone is found one base away.

Its CDR3 holds 14 amino acids, cysteine through phenylalanine. The kept DNA is CDR3 alone, 42 bases in frame from the first base. Here V drops 7 bases and J drops 7 bases, and the junction holds 11 bases not matched to any gene. The germline V gene encodes CDR1 SQVTM and CDR2 ANQGSEA. Libraries were built with the immunoSEQ multiplex PCR assay. To provide template for TCR sequencing, every sample had RNA extracted and reverse transcribed into cDNA. First-strand cDNA was synthesized with SuperScript III using a 2:1 mix of oligo-dT and random hexamers. A synthetic immune receptor repertoire was used to measure amplification bias, and any remaining bias was corrected computationally. In the authors' own workflow: After raw reads were preprocessed to remove errors, the CDR3 was defined following IMGT conventions as running from the conserved cysteine to phenylalanine. Clonality was calculated as 1 minus Shannon entropy normalized by log2 of the number of productive unique TCRs. Scalp TCRbeta sequences were cross-referenced with sorted blood CD4 and CD8 repertoires so that the CD4 or CD8 identity of scalp clones could be inferred. The source is immuneACCESS, and TCRdb retained only in-frame sequences with V and J called. Part of the clones is not carried over; for the studies checked, unresolved V genes explain less than half of this, and the remainder is unexplained. V, J and clone size reflect that table, while D and trimming were determined from the DNA. Across this sample there are fewer than 150,000 clones, with about 60% seen only once. The ten largest clones represent 2.8% of the sample.

PBMCs were isolated by density centrifugation and stained for CD3, CD4 and CD8, and CD4+ and CD8+ T cells were sorted on a FACSAria. Unaffected controls provided scalp biopsies and blood samples. The chain uses TRBV29-1 and TRBJ2-1, with 9 bases in between that match TRBD2. Input material: CD4+ T cells sorted from blood. This receptor was obtained from a human donor in good health. The DNA sequence is given as TGCAGCGGCTCGGCGGGGGGGGTTCGTAATGAGCAGTTCTTC. Its translation reads: CSGSAGGVRNEQFF.